The 7 T cell receptor beta chains presented below share a single source sample, sequenced in a study of T cell responses to AZD1222 COVID-19 vaccine. TCRdb keeps only in-frame clones here, not all; method: immunoSEQ multiplex PCR. The profile covers 95,000 to 150,000 clones, with roughly nine tenths appearing a single time and 25% to 30% taken by the ten largest. Specimen: peripheral blood, collected on day 0 of AZD1222 vaccination. Source of these receptors: an adult in good health.

The chain links TRBV6-5 to TRBJ2-2, with D perhaps TRBD2 (6 bases). CDR3 size: 15 residues. Germline V gene sequence: CDR1 MNHEY, CDR2 SVGAGI. V gave up 6 bases and J gave up 2 bases, with 13 bases separating them. DNA of the CDR3: TGTGCCAGCAGGGCCCCGGGACTCAACACCGGGGAGCTGTTTTTT. Its protein product is CASRAPGLNTGELFF.

The J gene is TRBJ1-5, the V gene TRBV2; D ambiguous. The V and J ends lost 3 bases and 2 bases respectively, with 5 bases between them. CDR1 and CDR2 (germline): SNHLY, FYNNEI. The CDR3 totals 13 residues. The CDR3 is CASSDGGNQPQHF. As DNA, the CDR3 is TGTGCCAGCAGTGATGGTGGCAATCAGCCCCAGCATTTT.

This rearrangement joins TRBV19 to TRBJ1-4; D is unclear. This CDR3 has 14 amino acids. Germline CDR1 reads LNHDA; CDR2 reads SQIVND (reference sequence). Trimming pared 3 bases from V and 8 bases from J, leaving 13 bases between. The CDR3 reads CASSMRQAGEKLFF. CDR3 DNA: TGTGCCAGTAGTATGAGGCAGGCGGGGGAAAAACTGTTTTTT. Based on the CDR3 plus reference TRBV19 and TRBJ1-4, the full variable domain is DGGITQSPKYLFRKEGQNVTLSCEQNLNHDAMYWYRQDPGQGLRLIYYSQIVNDFQKGDIAEGYSVSREKKESFPLTVTSAQKNPTAFYLCASSMRQAGEKLFFGSGTQLSVL.

The rearrangement uses TRBV2 and TRBJ2-4; D call uncertain. Per the germline V gene, CDR1 is SNHLY and CDR2 is FYNNEI. This CDR3 is built from 14 residues. Trimming took 5 bases from V and 0 from J, leaving 8 bases between them. For the CDR3, the DNA is TGTGCCAGCAGTCCCGGGTTAGCCAAAAACATTCAGTACTTC. It specifies CASSPGLAKNIQYF.

V is TRBV6-5 and J is TRBJ1-5; tentative D call: TRBD1 (6 bases). Trimming removed 7 bases at V and 2 bases at J, with 12 bases between. The CDR3 is 14 residues long. Germline-derived CDR1 and CDR2 are MNHEY and SVGAGI. This CDR3 reads CASKGGRGNQPQHF. The CDR3 DNA is TGTGCCAGCAAAGGGGGAAGGGGCAATCAGCCCCAGCATTTT.

CDR3 region: CASSRSGQGASPLHF. The CDR3 DNA sequence: TGTGCCAGCAGCCGTTCGGGACAGGGGGCTTCACCCCTCCACTTT. The J gene is TRBJ1-6, the V gene TRBV4-2; 12 nucleotides align to TRBD1. V trimming: 4 bases; J trimming: 9 bases; junction bases outside the gene matches: 4. The CDR3 is 15 amino acids. CDR1 is LGHNA and CDR2 is YNFKEQ in the germline V gene.

The gene calls are TRBV27 and TRBJ1-4; 7 bases are a match to TRBD1. J was trimmed by 4 bases and V by 6 bases; bases with no gene match: 11. Germline V gene lookup returns CDR1 MNHEY and CDR2 SMNVEV (reference sequence). CDR3 length: 16 amino acids. The CDR3 spells CASSPRSTGLNEKLFF. The CDR3 nucleotides are TGTGCCAGCAGCCCGCGCTCGACAGGGCTTAATGAAAAACTGTTTTTT.